The entry below describes one T cell receptor beta chain. The germline CDR1 and CDR2 sequences are SGHRS and YFSETQ. V shed 2 bases, J shed 5 bases, and the junction held 17 bases outside the gene matches. This CDR3 spans 20 amino acids. The data were obtained in a study of T cell repertoires in cytomegalovirus infection. Looking at the study overall: Evidence of both CMV infection and a matching HLA type came from public TCR beta signatures.

TCRdb analysed the reads with MiXCR anew, one entry per CDR3 protein. The sample shows 310,000 or so distinct CDR3 sequences, about 17% of them seen only once. Sequenced: PBMCs. The chain is built from TRBV5-1 and TRBJ2-1; 12 nucleotides align to TRBD2. The clonotype was recovered from a human donor in good health (CMV status not recorded). Some clones in this sample may be carry-over from other donors' samples. Here the CDR3 DNA reads TGCGCCAGCAGCTTCTCCCACACCACACTAGCGGGGGGAACCAACAATGAGCAGTTCTTC. Encoded protein: CASSFSHTTLAGGTNNEQFF.